The entry that follows covers one T cell receptor beta chain sequence. Using immunoSEQ multiplex PCR, the repertoire was profiled, and TCRdb retains in-frame clones only, with some absent. Of about 80,000 clones in the sample, 85% to 95% were seen once. This sample stems from a study of OX40 agonist ivuxolimab in advanced cancers. V lost 2 bases, J lost 6 bases, and 7 bases lay in between. Germline values: CDR1 MNHNY, CDR2 SVGAGI (reference sequence). The CDR3 runs to 13 residues. The TCR sequence derives from an adult with an advanced solid tumor such as melanoma, head and neck, liver or kidney cancer. The sample here was CD4+ or CD8+ T cells sorted from blood, taken in a trial of the OX40 agonist ivuxolimab. V is TRBV6-6 and J is TRBJ2-2; D call uncertain. CDR3 in amino acids: CASSYTSPGELFF. Here the CDR3 DNA reads TGTGCCAGCAGTTACACAAGCCCCGGGGAGCTGTTTTTT.